The rows below give T cell receptor beta chains drawn from one sample of a study of cytomegalovirus exposure and HLA in healthy donors. Using immunoSEQ multiplex PCR, the repertoire was profiled, and TCRdb retains in-frame clones only, with some absent. Of some 43,000 clones in the sample, 92% were seen once. The specimen was PBMCs. All receptors come from a man aged 18 to 29 in good health and CMV-seronegative. The CDR3 runs from the conserved cysteine through the conserved F or W. Each record gives: J gene, clone size, V gene, D gene, CDR3 protein, CDR3 DNA. A D gene is named only where the DNA matches it firmly. Only part of the rows carry a size: once, few, many, or a class if the clone is expanded.

TRBJ1-5,.,TRBV18,.,CASPPNADQPQHF,TGTGCCAGCCCACCAAATGCGGATCAGCCCCAGCATTTT
TRBJ1-5,.,TRBV5-5,.,CASSSAQGRNQPQHF,TGTGCCAGCAGCTCCGCACAGGGCCGAAATCAGCCCCAGCATTTT
TRBJ2-3,.,TRBV5-1,.,CASSRGTASTDTQYF,TGCGCCAGCAGCCGCGGGACAGCTAGCACAGATACGCAGTATTTT
TRBJ2-3,.,TRBV11-2,TRBD2,CASSLGPGGPSDTQYF,TGTGCCAGCAGCTTAGGTCCGGGAGGGCCCTCAGATACGCAGTATTTT
TRBJ1-2,.,TRBV6-5,.,CASSYHGANYGYTF,TGTGCCAGCAGTTATCACGGAGCTAACTATGGCTACACCTTC
TRBJ1-3,.,TRBV9,TRBD1,CASSELGQGGNTIYF,TGTGCCAGCAGCGAACTTGGACAGGGGGGAAACACCATATATTTT
TRBJ1-2,.,TRBV6-1,TRBD1,CASSEARDRFAYYGYTF,TGTGCCAGCAGTGAAGCAAGGGACAGGTTTGCGTACTATGGCTACACCTTC
TRBJ2-4,.,TRBV28,.,CASHTGQIKNIQYF,TGTGCCAGCCATACCGGACAGATCAAAAACATTCAGTACTTC
TRBJ1-3,.,TRBV9,.,CASSGAARGSGNTIYF,TGTGCCAGCAGCGGCGCCGCCCGGGGTTCTGGAAACACCATATATTTT
TRBJ2-1,.,TRBV28,TRBD2,CASSLRGRAREQFF,TGTGCCAGCAGTTTACGCGGGAGGGCGCGGGAGCAGTTCTTC
TRBJ2-7,.,TRBV5-3,.,CARSPVADSSYEQYF,TGTGCCAGAAGCCCGGTCGCAGACAGCTCCTACGAGCAGTACTTC
TRBJ1-2,.,TRBV6-1,.,CATRFRDYGYTF,TGTGCCACCAGGTTCCGGGACTATGGCTACACCTTC
TRBJ2-4,.,TRBV9,.,CASSGAGVGKNIQYF,TGTGCCAGCAGCGGGGCCGGGGTAGGGAAAAACATTCAGTACTTC
TRBJ2-3,.,TRBV7-8,.,CASSSSNIASTDTQYF,TGTGCCAGCAGCTCCAGTAACATAGCCAGCACAGATACGCAGTATTTT
TRBJ1-1,.,TRBV6-5,TRBD1,CASRGQFLSTEAFF,TGTGCCAGCAGGGGACAGTTTTTGTCCACTGAAGCTTTCTTT
TRBJ2-7,.,TRBV5-5,TRBD2,CASSLTSGSGGEQYF,TGTGCCAGCAGCTTGACTAGCGGGAGTGGAGGGGAGCAGTACTTC
TRBJ1-4,.,TRBV6-5,TRBD1,CASSSGQGYNEKLFF,TGTGCCAGCAGCTCGGGACAGGGCTATAATGAAAAACTGTTTTTT
TRBJ1-2,.,TRBV5-1,.,CASSLDGQIYGYTF,TGCGCCAGCAGCTTGGATGGCCAGATCTATGGCTACACCTTC
TRBJ2-1,.,TRBV7-6,TRBD2,CASSSRGTSGYNEQFF,TGTGCCAGCAGCTCGAGGGGGACTAGCGGGTACAATGAGCAGTTCTTC
TRBJ2-5,.,TRBV7-8,.,CASSPRGGETQYF,TGTGCCAGCAGCCCGCGGGGTGGAGAGACCCAGTACTTC
TRBJ1-4,.,TRBV9,.,CASSVATGVGPIEKLFF,TGTGCCAGCAGCGTAGCTACGGGGGTTGGGCCCATTGAAAAACTGTTTTTT
TRBJ1-1,.,TRBV19,.,CASSIPAGTEAFF,TGTGCCAGTAGTATACCCGCGGGTACTGAAGCTTTCTTT
TRBJ1-5,.,TRBV6-1,TRBD1,CASSWTGENQPQHF,TGTGCCAGCAGTTGGACAGGGGAGAATCAGCCCCAGCATTTT
TRBJ1-5,once,TRBV2,.,CASSEGGQQQPQHF,TGTGCCAGCAGTGAGGGGGGGCAGCAACAGCCCCAGCATTTT
TRBJ1-2,.,TRBV10-3,.,CAISDIQGTRGYTF,TGTGCCATCAGTGACATACAGGGTACGCGGGGCTACACCTTC
TRBJ2-7,.,TRBV2,.,CASSARITYEQYF,TGTGCCAGCAGTGCCAGGATAACCTACGAGCAGTACTTC
TRBJ2-1,.,TRBV14,TRBD1,CASSQVTGGPYNEQFF,TGTGCCAGCAGCCAAGTGACAGGGGGCCCCTACAATGAGCAGTTCTTC
TRBJ1-5,.,TRBV5-6,TRBD1,CASSLGQGLTDQPQHF,TGTGCCAGCAGCTTGGGACAGGGCCTTACCGATCAGCCCCAGCATTTT
TRBJ1-2,.,TRBV6-5,.,CASSEFTGYGYTF,TGTGCCAGCAGTGAATTCACAGGGTATGGCTACACCTTC
TRBJ2-7,.,TRBV6-6,.,CASSYSDTYEQYF,TGTGCCAGCAGTTACTCGGACACCTACGAGCAGTACTTC
TRBJ1-1,.,TRBV7-8,.,CASSLDGRGVTEAFF,TGTGCCAGCAGCTTAGACGGCAGGGGAGTCACTGAAGCTTTCTTT
TRBJ1-3,.,TRBV7-6,.,CASSLNPGDSGNTIYF,TGTGCCAGCAGCTTAAACCCAGGGGACTCTGGAAACACCATATATTTT
TRBJ1-1,.,TRBV6-5,TRBD1,CASSTGQGDTEAFF,TGTGCCAGCAGTACCGGACAGGGGGACACTGAAGCTTTCTTT
TRBJ2-3,.,TRBV7-6,TRBD2,CASSSLAGVGTDTQYF,TGTGCCAGCAGCTCACTAGCGGGAGTAGGCACAGATACGCAGTATTTT
TRBJ2-3,.,TRBV7-3,TRBD2,CASSLSSGGFSDTQYF,TGTGCCAGCAGCTTGAGTAGCGGGGGGTTTTCAGATACGCAGTATTTT
TRBJ2-3,.,TRBV18,TRBD1,CASSQPGTEISTDTQYF,TGTGCCAGCTCACAACCCGGGACAGAAATCAGCACAGATACGCAGTATTTT
TRBJ1-2,.,TRBV7-9,.,CASSLSSGNYGYTF,TGTGCCAGCAGCTTATCATCAGGGAACTATGGCTACACCTTC
TRBJ2-7,.,TRBV28,TRBD2,CASNTPIPGASGSYEQYF,TGTGCCAGCAACACACCGATCCCCGGGGCTAGCGGATCCTACGAGCAGTACTTC
TRBJ1-2,.,TRBV5-4,.,CASSLPSLDGYTF,TGTGCCAGCAGCTTGCCGTCGTTAGATGGCTACACCTTC
TRBJ1-2,.,TRBV11-3,.,CASSLTRQVRPMSYTF,TGTGCCAGCAGCCTAACGCGACAGGTCCGGCCTATGAGCTACACCTTC
TRBJ2-2,.,TRBV19,.,CASIDTGSTGELFF,TGTGCCAGTATAGATACAGGGTCCACCGGGGAGCTGTTTTTT
TRBJ2-1,.,TRBV5-4,.,CASSLRTDPYNEQFF,TGTGCCAGCAGCTTGAGGACAGACCCCTACAATGAGCAGTTCTTC
TRBJ1-2,.,TRBV29-1,.,CSVEQGFGDYGYTF,TGCAGCGTTGAACAGGGGTTTGGGGACTATGGCTACACCTTC
TRBJ2-2,.,TRBV6-6,.,CASSSLKGDTGELFF,TGTGCCAGCAGTTCCCTCAAAGGAGACACCGGGGAGCTGTTTTTT
TRBJ1-5,.,TRBV2,TRBD1,CASSGTGGSQPQHF,TGTGCCAGCAGCGGGACAGGAGGTAGTCAGCCCCAGCATTTT
TRBJ2-2,.,TRBV2,.,CASSELGQNTGELFF,TGTGCCAGCAGTGAATTGGGGCAGAACACCGGGGAGCTGTTTTTT
TRBJ1-5,.,TRBV18,TRBD1,CASSQQDRGSNQPQHF,TGTGCCAGCTCACAACAGGACAGGGGGAGCAATCAGCCCCAGCATTTT
TRBJ2-2,.,TRBV6-5,.,CASSYSPGSNTGELFF,TGTGCCAGCAGTTACTCGCCAGGTTCGAACACCGGGGAGCTGTTTTTT
TRBJ2-1,.,TRBV5-4,TRBD2,CASSPTRTSAHLSYNEQFF,TGTGCCAGCAGCCCTACCCGTACTAGCGCCCATCTCTCCTACAATGAGCAGTTCTTC
TRBJ2-2,.,TRBV7-7,.,CASSLGSGTGELFF,TGTGCTAGCAGCTTGGGGTCGGGGACCGGGGAGCTGTTTTTT
TRBJ2-1,.,TRBV5-1,TRBD2,CASSLEGLAGVHSYNEQFF,TGCGCCAGCAGCTTGGAGGGACTAGCGGGGGTGCACTCCTACAATGAGCAGTTCTTC
TRBJ2-7,.,TRBV28,TRBD2,CASSPPRAGGNSYEQYF,TGTGCCAGCAGCCCTCCCCGGGCGGGAGGGAACTCCTACGAGCAGTACTTC
TRBJ1-5,many,TRBV18,.,CASSPLDNNSNQPQHF,TGTGCCAGCTCACCACTGGACAATAATAGCAATCAGCCCCAGCATTTT
TRBJ2-1,.,TRBV5-1,.,CASSFPRAANNEQFF,TGCGCCAGCAGCTTTCCCAGGGCGGCCAACAATGAGCAGTTCTTC
TRBJ2-3,.,TRBV27,TRBD2,CASRQAGGLPDTQYF,TGTGCCAGCCGACAGGCGGGAGGGCTCCCAGATACGCAGTATTTT
TRBJ2-4,.,TRBV10-3,.,CAISESVAGAKNIQYF,TGTGCCATCAGTGAGTCGGTCGCAGGGGCCAAAAACATTCAGTACTTC
TRBJ1-6,.,TRBV2,.,CASSGQYLNSPLHF,TGTGCCAGCAGTGGACAGTACCTAAATTCACCCCTCCACTTT
TRBJ1-4,.,TRBV28,.,CASSAPGTPNEKLFF,TGTGCCAGCAGTGCCCCCGGGACACCGAATGAAAAACTGTTTTTT